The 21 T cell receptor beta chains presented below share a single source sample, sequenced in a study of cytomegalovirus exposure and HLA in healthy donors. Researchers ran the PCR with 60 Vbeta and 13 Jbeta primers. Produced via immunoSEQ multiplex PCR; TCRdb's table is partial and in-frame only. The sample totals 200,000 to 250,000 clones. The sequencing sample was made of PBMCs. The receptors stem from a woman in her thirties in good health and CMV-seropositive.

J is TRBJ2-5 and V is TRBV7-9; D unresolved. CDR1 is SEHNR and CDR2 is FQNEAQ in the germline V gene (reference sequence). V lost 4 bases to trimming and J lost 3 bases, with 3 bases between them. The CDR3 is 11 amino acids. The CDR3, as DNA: TGTGCCAGCAGCTCAGAAGAGACCCAGTACTTC. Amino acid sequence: CASSSEETQYF.

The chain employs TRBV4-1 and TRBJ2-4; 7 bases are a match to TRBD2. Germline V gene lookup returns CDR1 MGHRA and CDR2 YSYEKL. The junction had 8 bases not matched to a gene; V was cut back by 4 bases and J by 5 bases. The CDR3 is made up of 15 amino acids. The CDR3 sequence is CASSPSRGGENIQYF. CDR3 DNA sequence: TGCGCCAGCAGCCCTTCAAGGGGAGGGGAAAACATTCAGTACTTC.

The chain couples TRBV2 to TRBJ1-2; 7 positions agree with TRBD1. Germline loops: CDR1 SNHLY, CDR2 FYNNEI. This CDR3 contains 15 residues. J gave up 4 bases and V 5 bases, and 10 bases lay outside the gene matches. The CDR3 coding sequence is TGTGCCAGCAGTCCAAAACAGGGGTTGGGCTATGGCTACACCTTC. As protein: CASSPKQGLGYGYTF. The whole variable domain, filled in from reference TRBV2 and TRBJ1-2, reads EPEVTQTPSHQVTQMGQEVILRCVPISNHLYFYWYRQILGQKVEFLVSFYNNEISEKSEIFDDQFSVERPDGSNFTLKIRSTKLEDSAMYFCASSPKQGLGYGYTFGSGTRLTVV.

CDR3 DNA: TGTGCCTGGACTTTAGCGGTTAGCACAGATACGCAGTATTTT. This sequence encodes CAWTLAVSTDTQYF. This chain uses TRBV30 with TRBJ2-3; D might be TRBD2 (6 bases). The CDR3 is 14 residues long. Trimming removed 4 bases at V and 0 bases at J, with 11 bases between. Per the germline V gene, CDR1 is GTSNPN and CDR2 is SVGIG (reference sequence).

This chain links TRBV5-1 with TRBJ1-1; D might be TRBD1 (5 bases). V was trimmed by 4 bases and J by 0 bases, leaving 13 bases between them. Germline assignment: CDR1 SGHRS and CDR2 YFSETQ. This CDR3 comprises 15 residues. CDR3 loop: CASSLARGLNTEAFF. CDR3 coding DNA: TGCGCCAGCAGCCTGGCAAGGGGTCTGAACACTGAAGCTTTCTTT.

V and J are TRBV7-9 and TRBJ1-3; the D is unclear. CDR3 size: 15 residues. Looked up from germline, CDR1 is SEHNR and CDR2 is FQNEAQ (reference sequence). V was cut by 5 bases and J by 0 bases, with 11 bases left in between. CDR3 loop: CASSMTRDSGNTIYF. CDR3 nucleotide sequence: TGTGCCAGCAGCATGACTCGCGACTCTGGAAACACCATATATTTT.

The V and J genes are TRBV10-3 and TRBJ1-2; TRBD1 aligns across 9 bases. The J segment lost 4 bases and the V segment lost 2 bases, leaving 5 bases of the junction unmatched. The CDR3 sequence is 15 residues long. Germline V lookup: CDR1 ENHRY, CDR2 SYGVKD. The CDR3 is CAISESGTGFYGYTF. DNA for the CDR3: TGTGCCATCAGTGAGAGTGGGACAGGGTTCTATGGCTACACCTTC.

CDR3 sequence: CASSVGGGGNEQYF. CDR3 DNA sequence: TGTGCCAGCAGCGTAGGAGGAGGGGGCAACGAGCAGTACTTC. V gene TRBV9 combines with J gene TRBJ2-7; D possibly corresponds to TRBD1 (7 bases). Per the germline V gene, CDR1 is SGDLS and CDR2 is YYNGEE. This CDR3 spans 14 amino acids. The V and J ends lost 0 bases and 5 bases respectively, with 12 bases between them.

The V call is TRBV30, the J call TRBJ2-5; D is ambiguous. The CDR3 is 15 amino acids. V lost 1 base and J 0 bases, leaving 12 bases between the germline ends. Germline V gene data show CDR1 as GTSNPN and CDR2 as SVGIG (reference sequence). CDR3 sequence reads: CAWSGERTYQETQYF. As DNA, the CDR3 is TGTGCCTGGAGTGGAGAGCGAACCTACCAAGAGACCCAGTACTTC.

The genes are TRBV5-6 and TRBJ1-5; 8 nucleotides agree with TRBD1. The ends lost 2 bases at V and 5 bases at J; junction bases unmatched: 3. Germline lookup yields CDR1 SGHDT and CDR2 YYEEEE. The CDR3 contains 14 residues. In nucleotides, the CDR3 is TGTGCCAGCAGCTTCGGGACAGGCCATCAGCCCCAGCATTTT. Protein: CASSFGTGHQPQHF.

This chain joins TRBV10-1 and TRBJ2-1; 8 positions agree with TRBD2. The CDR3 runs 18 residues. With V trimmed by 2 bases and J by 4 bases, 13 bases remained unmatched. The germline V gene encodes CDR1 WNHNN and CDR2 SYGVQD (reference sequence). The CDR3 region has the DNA TGCGCCAGCAGTGAGAATTGGCTAGCGGGTAAGGAGTACAATGAGCAGTTCTTC. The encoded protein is CASSENWLAGKEYNEQFF.

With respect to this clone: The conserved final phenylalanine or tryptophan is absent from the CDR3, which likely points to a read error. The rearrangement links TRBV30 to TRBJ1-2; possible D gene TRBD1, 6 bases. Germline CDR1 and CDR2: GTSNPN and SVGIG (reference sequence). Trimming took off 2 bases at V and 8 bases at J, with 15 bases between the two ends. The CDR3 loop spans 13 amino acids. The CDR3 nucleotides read TGTGCCTGGAGTACGTCCGGGACAAACGGCTACACCTCC. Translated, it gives CAWSTSGTNGYTS.

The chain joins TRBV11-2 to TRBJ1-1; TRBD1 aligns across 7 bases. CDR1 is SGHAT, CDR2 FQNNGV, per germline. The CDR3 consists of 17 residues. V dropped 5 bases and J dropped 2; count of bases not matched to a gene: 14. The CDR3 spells CASSPRQGGSRNTEAFF. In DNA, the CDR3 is TGTGCCAGCAGCCCTAGACAGGGCGGATCACGAAACACTGAAGCTTTCTTT.

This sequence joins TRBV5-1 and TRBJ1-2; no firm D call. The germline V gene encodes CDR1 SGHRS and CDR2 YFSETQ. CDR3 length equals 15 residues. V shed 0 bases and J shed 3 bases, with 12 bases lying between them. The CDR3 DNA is TGCGCCAGCAGCTTGGAGTTTGGGCAGTACTATGGCTACACCTTC. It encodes CASSLEFGQYYGYTF.

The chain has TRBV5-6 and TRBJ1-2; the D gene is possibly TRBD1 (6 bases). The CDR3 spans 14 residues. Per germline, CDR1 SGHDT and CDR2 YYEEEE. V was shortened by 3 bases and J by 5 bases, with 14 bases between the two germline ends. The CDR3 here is CASSYGGGQYGYTF. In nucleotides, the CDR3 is TGTGCCAGCAGCTACGGGGGGGGCCAATATGGCTACACCTTC. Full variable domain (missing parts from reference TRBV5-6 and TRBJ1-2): DAGVTQSPTHLIKTRGQQVTLRCSPKSGHDTVSWYQQALGQGPQFIFQYYEEEERQRGNFPDRFSGHQFPNYSSELNVNALLLGDSALYLCASSYGGGQYGYTFGSGTRLTVV.

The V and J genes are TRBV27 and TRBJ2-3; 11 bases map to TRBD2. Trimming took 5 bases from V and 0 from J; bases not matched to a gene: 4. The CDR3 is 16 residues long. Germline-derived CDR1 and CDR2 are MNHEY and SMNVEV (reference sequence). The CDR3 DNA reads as TGTGCCAGCAGTACCGGGACTAGCGGTAGCACAGATACGCAGTATTTT. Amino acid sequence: CASSTGTSGSTDTQYF.

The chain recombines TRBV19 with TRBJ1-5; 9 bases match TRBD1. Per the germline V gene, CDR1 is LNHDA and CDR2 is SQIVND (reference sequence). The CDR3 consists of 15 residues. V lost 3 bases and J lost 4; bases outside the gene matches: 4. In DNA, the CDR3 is TGTGCCAGTAGTATTAGGGACAGGGATAATCAGCCCCAGCATTTT. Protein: CASSIRDRDNQPQHF.

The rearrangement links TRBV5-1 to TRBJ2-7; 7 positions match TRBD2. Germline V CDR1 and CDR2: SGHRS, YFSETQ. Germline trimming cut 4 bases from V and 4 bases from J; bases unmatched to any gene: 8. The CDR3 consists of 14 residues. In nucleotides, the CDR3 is TGCGCCAGCAGCCTTTCGTCTAGCGGATACGAGCAGTACTTC. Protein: CASSLSSSGYEQYF.

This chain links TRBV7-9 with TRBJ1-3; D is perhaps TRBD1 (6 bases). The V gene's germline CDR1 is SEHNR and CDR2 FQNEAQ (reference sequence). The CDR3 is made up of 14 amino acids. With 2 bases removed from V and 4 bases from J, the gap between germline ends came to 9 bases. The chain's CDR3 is CASSLSGVGNTIYF. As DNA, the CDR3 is TGTGCCAGCAGCTTATCAGGGGTCGGAAACACCATATATTTT.

This CDR3 reads CASSGLALTGELFF. For the CDR3, the DNA is TGTGCCAGCTCCGGACTAGCCTTGACCGGGGAGCTGTTTTTT. The J gene is TRBJ2-2, the V gene TRBV6-1; 8 bases are a match to TRBD2. The CDR3 is 14 amino acids. Germline V gives CDR1 MNHNS, CDR2 SASEGT. The V segment lost 8 bases and the J segment 5 bases; nucleotides outside the gene matches: 7.

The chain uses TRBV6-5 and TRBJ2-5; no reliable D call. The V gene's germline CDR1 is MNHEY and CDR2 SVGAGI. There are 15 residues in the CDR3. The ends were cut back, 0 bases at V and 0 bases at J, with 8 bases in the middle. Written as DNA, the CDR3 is TGTGCCAGCAGTTACTCGGCAGTAAACCAAGAGACCCAGTACTTC. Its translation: CASSYSAVNQETQYF.